Sequencing of this T cell receptor (beta chain) was carried out in a study of blood T cell repertoires in COVID-19. Study background: Both acute and convalescent COVID-19 samples were obtained from the United States, Italy and Spain. The cDNA or gDNA used as material had been derived from T cells, B-cell-depleted T cells, or PBMCs.

Sequenced by immunoSEQ multiplex PCR; TCRdb stores in-frame clones only, minus some. The table has about 180,000 clones, roughly three quarters seen once. Enrollment of patients from Seattle took place during active infection, with longitudinal follow-up. Trimming at V came to 3 bases and at J to 6 bases, leaving 6 bases not matched to a gene. The CDR3 contains 15 residues. Per germline, CDR1 SEHNR and CDR2 FQNEAQ (reference sequence). The chain uses TRBV7-9 and TRBJ2-2, with TRBD2 matching 8 bases. The TCR originated in an elderly woman with COVID-19, enrolled during active disease. The specimen was peripheral blood. Here the CDR3 DNA reads TGTGCCAGCAGCTTTCCGAGCGGGAGACCCGGGGAGCTGTTTTTT. This encodes CASSFPSGRPGELFF. The entire variable domain, with the rest obtained from reference TRBV7-9 and TRBJ2-2, is as follows: DTGVSQNPRHKITKRGQNVTFRCDPISEHNRLYWYRQTLGQGPEFLTYFQNEAQLEKSRLLSDRFSAERPKGSFSTLEIQRTEQGDSAMYLCASSFPSGRPGELFFGEGSRLTVL.